What follows is one T cell receptor beta chain and its context. Its specificity is not known. This sample was taken from a study of T-cell memory formation after mild COVID-19. Study-wide results and caveats: Cross-reactive memory appears to have joined, as suggested by some responding clones showing up in pre-infection memory.

Via MiXCR, TCRdb re-called the 5' RACE reads, giving one row per CDR3 protein. There are 300,000 to 350,000 distinct CDR3 sequences in the sample; approximately 19% occur only once, and around 20% lies in the top ten. Germline V CDR1 and CDR2: WSHSY, SAAADI. V dropped 6 bases and J dropped 0 bases, with 9 bases sitting between them. This CDR3 spans 15 amino acids. This TCR was sampled from a man younger than 30 who had mild COVID-19 (a few samples of this study predate the infection). Cell type and time point are not known. Sequenced material: PBMCs or a T cell subset sorted from them (not recorded which). The chain joins TRBV10-2 to TRBJ2-6; D is undetermined. CDR3 residues: CASRALGSGANVLTF. Written as DNA, the CDR3 is TGCGCCAGCAGAGCACTGGGCTCTGGGGCCAACGTCCTGACTTTC.